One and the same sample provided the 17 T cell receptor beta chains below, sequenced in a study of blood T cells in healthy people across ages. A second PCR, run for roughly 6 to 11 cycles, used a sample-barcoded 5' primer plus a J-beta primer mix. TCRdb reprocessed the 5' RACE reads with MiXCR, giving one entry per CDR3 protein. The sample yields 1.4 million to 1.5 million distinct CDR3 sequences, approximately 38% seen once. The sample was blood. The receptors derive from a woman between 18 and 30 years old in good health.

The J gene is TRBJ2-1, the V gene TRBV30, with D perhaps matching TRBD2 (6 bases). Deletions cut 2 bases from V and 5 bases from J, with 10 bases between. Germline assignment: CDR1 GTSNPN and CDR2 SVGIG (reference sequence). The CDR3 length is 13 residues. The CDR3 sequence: CAWSTGLNNEQFF. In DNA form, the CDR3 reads TGTGCCTGGAGTACGGGACTTAACAATGAGCAGTTCTTC.

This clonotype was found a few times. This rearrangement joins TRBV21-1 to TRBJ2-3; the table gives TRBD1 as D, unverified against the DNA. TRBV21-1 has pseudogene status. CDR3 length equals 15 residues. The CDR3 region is CASSKDRRGPDTQYF. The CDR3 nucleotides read TGTGCCAGCAGCAAAGATCGCAGGGGCCCAGATACGCAGTATTTT.

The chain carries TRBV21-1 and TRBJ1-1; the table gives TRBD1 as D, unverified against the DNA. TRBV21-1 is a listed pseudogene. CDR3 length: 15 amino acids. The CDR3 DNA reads TGTGCCAGCAGCAAAATCCCCGGGACAGGGTCTGAAGCTTTCTTT. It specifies CASSKIPGTGSEAFF.

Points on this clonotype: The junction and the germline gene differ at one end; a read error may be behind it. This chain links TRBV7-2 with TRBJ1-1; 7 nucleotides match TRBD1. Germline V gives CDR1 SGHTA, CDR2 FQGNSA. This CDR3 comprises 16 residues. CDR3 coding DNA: TGTGCCAGCAGCTTATGGCAGGGGGAGGGAAACATTGAAGCTTTCTTT. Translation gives CASSLWQGEGNIEAFF.

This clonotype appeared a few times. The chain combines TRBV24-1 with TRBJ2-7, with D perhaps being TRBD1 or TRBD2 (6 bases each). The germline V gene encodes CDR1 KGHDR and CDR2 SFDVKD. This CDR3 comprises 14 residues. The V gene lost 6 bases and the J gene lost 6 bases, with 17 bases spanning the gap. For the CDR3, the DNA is TGTGCCACCAGTTCTACTGGGGGGCGCAGCGAGCAGTACTTC. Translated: CATSSTGGRSEQYF.

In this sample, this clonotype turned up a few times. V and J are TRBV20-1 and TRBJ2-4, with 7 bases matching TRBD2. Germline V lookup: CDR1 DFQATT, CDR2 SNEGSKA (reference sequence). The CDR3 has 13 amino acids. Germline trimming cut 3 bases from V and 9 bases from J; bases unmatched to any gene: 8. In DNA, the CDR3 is TGCAGTGCTAGCCGGGGCGGGAGTGTCATTCAGTACTTC. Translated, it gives CSASRGGSVIQYF.

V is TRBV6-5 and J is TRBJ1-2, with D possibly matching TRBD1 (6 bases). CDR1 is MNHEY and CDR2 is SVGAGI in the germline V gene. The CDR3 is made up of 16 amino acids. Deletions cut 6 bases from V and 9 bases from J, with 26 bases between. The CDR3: CASRWTATRSSSSYTF. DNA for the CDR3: TGTGCCAGCAGGTGGACAGCTACCCGTTCTTCGTCCAGCTACACCTTC.

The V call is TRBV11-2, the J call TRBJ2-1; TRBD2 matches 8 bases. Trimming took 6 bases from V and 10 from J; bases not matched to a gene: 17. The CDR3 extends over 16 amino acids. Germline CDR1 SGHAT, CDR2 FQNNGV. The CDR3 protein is CASSLRWRGDPGEQFF. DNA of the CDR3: TGTGCCAGCAGTCTTAGGTGGCGGGGGGACCCGGGGGAGCAGTTCTTC.

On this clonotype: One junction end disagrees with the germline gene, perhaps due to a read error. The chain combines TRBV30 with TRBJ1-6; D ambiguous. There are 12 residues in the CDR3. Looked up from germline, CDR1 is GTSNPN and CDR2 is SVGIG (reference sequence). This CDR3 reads CAGSPQSSPLHF. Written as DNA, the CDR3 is TGTGCCGGGAGTCCACAGTCTTCACCCCTCCACTTT.

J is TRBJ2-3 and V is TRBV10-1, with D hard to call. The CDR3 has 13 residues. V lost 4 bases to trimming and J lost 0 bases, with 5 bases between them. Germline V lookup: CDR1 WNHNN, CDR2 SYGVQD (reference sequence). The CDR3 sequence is CASSAQSTDTQYF. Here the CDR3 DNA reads TGCGCCAGCAGTGCCCAAAGCACAGATACGCAGTATTTT.

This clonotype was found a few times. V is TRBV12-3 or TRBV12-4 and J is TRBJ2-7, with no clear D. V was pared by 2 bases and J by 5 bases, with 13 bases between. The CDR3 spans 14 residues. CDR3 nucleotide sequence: TGTGCCAGCAGTTTACGAGTCCCGACGAACGAGCAGTACTTC. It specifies CASSLRVPTNEQYF.

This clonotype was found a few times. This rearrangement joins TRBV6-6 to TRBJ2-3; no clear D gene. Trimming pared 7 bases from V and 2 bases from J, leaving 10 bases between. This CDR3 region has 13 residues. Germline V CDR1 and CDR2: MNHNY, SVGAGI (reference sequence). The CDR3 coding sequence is TGTGCCAGCATCAACAGTTTCACAGATACGCAGTATTTT. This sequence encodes CASINSFTDTQYF.

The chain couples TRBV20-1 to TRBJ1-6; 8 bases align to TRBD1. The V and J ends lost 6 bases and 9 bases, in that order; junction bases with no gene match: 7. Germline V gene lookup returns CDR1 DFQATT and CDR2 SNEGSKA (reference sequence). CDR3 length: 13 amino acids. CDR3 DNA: TGCAGTGCCCTAGACAGGGGCTTTTCACCCCTCCACTTT. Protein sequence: CSALDRGFSPLHF.

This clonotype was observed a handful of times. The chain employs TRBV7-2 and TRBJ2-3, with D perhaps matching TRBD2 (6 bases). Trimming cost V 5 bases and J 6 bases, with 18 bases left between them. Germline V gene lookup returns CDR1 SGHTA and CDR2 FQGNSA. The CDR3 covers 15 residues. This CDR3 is CASSGGTFGGDTQYF. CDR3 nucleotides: TGTGCCAGCAGCGGAGGGACCTTTGGTGGGGATACGCAGTATTTT.

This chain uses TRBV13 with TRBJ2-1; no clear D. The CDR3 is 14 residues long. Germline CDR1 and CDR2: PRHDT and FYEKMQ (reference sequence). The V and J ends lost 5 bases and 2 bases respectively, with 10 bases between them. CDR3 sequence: CASSPRRAYNEQFF. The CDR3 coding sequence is TGTGCCAGCAGCCCCCGTAGGGCCTACAATGAGCAGTTCTTC.

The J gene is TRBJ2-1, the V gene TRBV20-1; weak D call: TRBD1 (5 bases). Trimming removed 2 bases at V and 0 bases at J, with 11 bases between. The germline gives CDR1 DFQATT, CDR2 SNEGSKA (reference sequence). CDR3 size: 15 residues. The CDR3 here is CSARRVGLSYNEQFF. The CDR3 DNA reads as TGCAGTGCTAGAAGGGTGGGGCTCTCCTACAATGAGCAGTTCTTC.

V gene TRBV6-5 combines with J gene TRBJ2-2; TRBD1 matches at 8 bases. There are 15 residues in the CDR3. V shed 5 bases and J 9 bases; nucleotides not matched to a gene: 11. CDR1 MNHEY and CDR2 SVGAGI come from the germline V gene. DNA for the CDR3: TGTGCCAGCAGTCAATCAGGGGGCGACGGCAGGGAGCTGTTTTTT. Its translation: CASSQSGGDGRELFF.